The clone carrying this T cell receptor beta chain has just one count. Random hexamers were used to reverse transcribe the RNA input (about 0.5 to 1 ug). TCRdb ran MiXCR on the immunoSEQ multiplex PCR reads and lists one entry per CDR3 protein. Here the sample spans approximately 190,000 distinct CDR3 sequences, roughly nine tenths being singletons. This CDR3 is built from 17 residues. Germline CDR1 and CDR2: MGHRA and YSYEKL. V shed 1 base, J shed 13 bases, and the junction held 15 bases outside the gene matches. This record belongs to a study of CD8 T cells in Susac syndrome. Looking at the study overall: Among sequenced Susac syndrome patients, 5 or 6 had active disease and about eight were in remission.

The sequence derives from a human donor with Susac syndrome. The rearrangement links TRBV4-1 to TRBJ1-6; 8 positions match TRBD1. The sequenced sample was CD4+ T cells from PBMCs. The CDR3 coding sequence is TGCGCCAGCAGCCAAGGGGACAGGATGGGGGCGGTATCCCCCCTCCACTTT. Encoded protein: CASSQGDRMGAVSPLHF.